One sample yielded the 19 T cell receptor beta chains listed below, sequenced in a study of blood T cells in healthy people across ages. Using a J-beta primer mix together with a sample-barcoded 5' primer, a second PCR was run for about 6 to 12 cycles. TCRdb analysed the 5' RACE reads with MiXCR anew, one entry per CDR3 protein. In the table there are about 1.1 million distinct CDR3 sequences, more than 30% of which are singletons. What was sequenced was blood. The receptors derive from a man younger than 35 in good health.

V gene TRBV12-3 or TRBV12-4 combines with J gene TRBJ2-1, with a weak D call TRBD2 (6 bases). The CDR3 spans 12 residues. V lost 5 bases and J 9 bases, leaving 11 bases between the germline ends. CDR3 in amino acids: CASSVGGREQFF. The CDR3 nucleotides are TGTGCCAGCAGTGTCGGGGGACGTGAGCAGTTCTTC.

The V call is TRBV7-8, the J call TRBJ2-3; D possibly corresponds to TRBD1 (5 bases). Germline V gives CDR1 SGHVS, CDR2 FQNEAQ. Trimming cost V 5 bases and J 2 bases, with 8 bases left between them. The length of the CDR3 is 13 residues. CDR3 nucleotides: TGTGCCAGCAGCGTACAGGCCACAGATACGCAGTATTTT. Residues: CASSVQATDTQYF.

This clonotype was counted at least ten times. V and J are TRBV12-3 or TRBV12-4 and TRBJ1-2; 9 bases map to TRBD1. V lost 6 bases to trimming and J lost 8 bases; unmatched junction nucleotides: 4. The CDR3 runs 12 residues. The CDR3 spells CASSGTGSGYTF. CDR3 DNA: TGTGCCAGCAGCGGGACAGGGTCGGGCTACACCTTC.

This clonotype was found a few times. The V gene is TRBV20-1, the J gene TRBJ2-5, with D maybe TRBD2 (5 bases). The CDR3 loop spans 12 amino acids. Trimming removed 4 bases at V and 1 base at J, with 7 bases between. The germline gives CDR1 DFQATT, CDR2 SNEGSKA (reference sequence). CDR3 amino acids: CSATGSQETQYF. Written as DNA, the CDR3 is TGCAGTGCTACGGGATCCCAAGAGACCCAGTACTTC.

This clonotype was seen only a few times. The gene calls are TRBV9 and TRBJ2-3; a possible D gene is TRBD1 (6 bases). With 2 bases removed from V and 5 bases from J, the gap between germline ends came to 12 bases. Looked up from germline, CDR1 is SGDLS and CDR2 is YYNGEE. The CDR3 is made up of 14 amino acids. Here the CDR3 reads CASSVSGAGDTQYF. DNA for the CDR3: TGTGCCAGCAGCGTTTCAGGGGCGGGAGATACGCAGTATTTT.

This clonotype was observed many times. The chain combines TRBV29-1 with TRBJ2-7, with 8 positions matching TRBD2. V lost 8 bases, J lost 4 bases, and 7 bases stayed unmatched. CDR1 SQVTM and CDR2 ANQGSEA come from the germline V gene. The CDR3 spans 12 residues. The DNA of the CDR3 is TGCAGCATTCGACCGGGAGGGTACGAGCAGTACTTC. Translation: CSIRPGGYEQYF.

This clonotype was seen ten or more times. J is TRBJ2-7 and V is TRBV2; D gene uncertain. Germline CDR1 is SNHLY and CDR2 is FYNNEI. The CDR3 extends over 17 amino acids. Between the trimmed V and J ends, which lost 1 base and 3 bases, there was a span of 19 bases. CDR3 coding DNA: TGTGCCAGCAGTGAAGACCCCTATTTGGTTAGAGACTACGAGCAGTACTTC. Protein sequence: CASSEDPYLVRDYEQYF.

This sequence joins TRBV4-3 and TRBJ1-1; the match to TRBD1 covers 11 bases. J gave up 5 bases and V 0 bases, and 5 bases lay outside the gene matches. This CDR3 contains 16 residues. Per germline, CDR1 LGHNA and CDR2 YSLEER. For the CDR3, the DNA is TGCGCCAGCAGCCAAGATCGGACAGGGGGCGGGACTGAAGCTTTCTTT. It codes for CASSQDRTGGGTEAFF.

In its sample, this clonotype was seen a few times. The chain is built from TRBV4-2 and TRBJ2-3; D is possibly TRBD2 (7 bases). The germline CDR1 and CDR2 sequences are LGHNA and YNFKEQ. V lost 0 bases and J lost 3, with 22 bases in between. There are 19 residues in the CDR3. CDR3 sequence reads: CASSQDAVGGLYGTDTQYF. The DNA for the CDR3 is TGTGCCAGCAGCCAAGATGCCGTGGGGGGGCTCTATGGGACAGATACGCAGTATTTT.

This clonotype was seen a few times. V gene TRBV29-1 combines with J gene TRBJ1-1, with TRBD1 as a possible D gene (6 bases). Trimming pared 6 bases from V and 4 bases from J, leaving 15 bases between. Germline-derived CDR1 and CDR2 are SQVTM and ANQGSEA. The CDR3 contains 13 residues. The DNA for the CDR3 is TGCAGCGTCTTCCCAGGGGCTGGCACTGAAGCTTTCTTT. Translating it yields CSVFPGAGTEAFF.

The chain couples TRBV5-1 to TRBJ2-5; D is perhaps TRBD2 (5 bases). The CDR3 is made up of 14 amino acids. V lost 1 base and J 11 bases, leaving 18 bases between the germline ends. The germline V gene encodes CDR1 SGHRS and CDR2 YFSETQ. The CDR3, as DNA: TGCGCCAGCAGCTTGCAACCGGGAACGAGAGAGCAGTACTTC. Its translation is CASSLQPGTREQYF. Looking up the rest from reference TRBV5-1 and TRBJ2-5 gives the full variable domain: KAGVTQTPRYLIKTRGQQVTLSCSPISGHRSVSWYQQTPGQGLQFLFEYFSETQRNKGNFPGRFSGRQFSNSRSEMNVSTLELGDSALYLCASSLQPGTREQYFGPGTRLLVL.

This clonotype was counted a few times. V gene TRBV20-1 combines with J gene TRBJ2-5, with TRBD2 matching 9 bases. The assigned J gene may be wrong: the sequence end matches TRBJ2-7 better. The CDR3 contains 14 residues. Germline V gives CDR1 DFQATT, CDR2 SNEGSKA (reference sequence). The chain's CDR3 is CSARGLAVSYEQYF. The CDR3 DNA reads as TGCAGTGCTAGAGGACTAGCGGTTAGCTACGAGCAGTACTTC.

To note about this clonotype: The junction differs from germline at one of its ends, possibly a read error. The chain employs TRBV29-1 and TRBJ1-2; D gene uncertain. Germline loops: CDR1 SQVTM, CDR2 ANQGSEA. The CDR3 has 12 residues. The CDR3 here is CCVEDRVHGYTF. The CDR3 DNA reads as TGCTGCGTTGAAGATCGAGTTCATGGCTACACCTTC.

The chain recombines TRBV12-3 or TRBV12-4 with TRBJ2-3; 8 bases agree with TRBD1. The CDR3 is 15 residues long. V lost 5 bases to trimming and J lost 4 bases; unmatched junction nucleotides: 8. The CDR3 protein is CASSRSDRDADTQYF. The DNA for the CDR3 is TGTGCCAGCAGTCGATCGGACAGGGATGCAGATACGCAGTATTTT.

This clonotype has only a few counts. This chain connects TRBV6-2 or TRBV6-3 to TRBJ2-7, with 7 positions matching TRBD1. Germline CDR1 and CDR2: MNHEY and SVGEGT. V dropped 0 bases and J dropped 6; count of bases not matched to a gene: 2. CDR3 size: 13 residues. This CDR3 is CASSYSAGGEQYF. The CDR3 nucleotides are TGTGCCAGCAGTTACTCCGCAGGGGGCGAGCAGTACTTC.

The chain employs TRBV10-3 and TRBJ1-4; the match to TRBD1 covers 9 bases. V was pared by 5 bases and J by 3 bases, with 1 base of the junction left unmatched. The V gene's germline CDR1 is ENHRY and CDR2 SYGVKD. CDR3 length: 14 amino acids. For the CDR3, the DNA is TGTGCCATCAGTAGGACAGGGGCTAATGAAAAACTGTTTTTT. This sequence encodes CAISRTGANEKLFF.

The chain is built from TRBV4-3 and TRBJ2-3; unclear D gene. From germline, CDR1 is LGHNA and CDR2 YSLEER. CDR3 length: 14 residues. V was shortened by 1 base and J by 6 bases, with 11 bases between the two germline ends. CDR3 DNA sequence: TGCGCCAGCAGCCAAGGGGGTGACGGTGATACGCAGTATTTT. Encoded protein: CASSQGGDGDTQYF.

V and J are TRBV20-1 and TRBJ2-7, with D perhaps being TRBD1 or TRBD2 (6 bases each). The germline V gene encodes CDR1 DFQATT and CDR2 SNEGSKA (reference sequence). There are 14 residues in the CDR3. Trimming shortened V by 6 bases and J by 7 bases, and 22 bases separated the two germline ends. DNA of the CDR3: TGCAGTGCCGGGGGCGGGCAATCCTACAATGAGCAGTACTTC. Residues: CSAGGGQSYNEQYF.

V is TRBV20-1 and J is TRBJ2-1; weak D call: TRBD2 (6 bases). The CDR3 has 14 amino acids. The ends were cut back, 3 bases at V and 4 bases at J, with 13 bases in the middle. Germline V gene lookup returns CDR1 DFQATT and CDR2 SNEGSKA (reference sequence). Here the CDR3 DNA reads TGCAGTGCTAGGTCTGGCGGGGAGTACAATGAGCAGTTCTTC. It encodes CSARSGGEYNEQFF.